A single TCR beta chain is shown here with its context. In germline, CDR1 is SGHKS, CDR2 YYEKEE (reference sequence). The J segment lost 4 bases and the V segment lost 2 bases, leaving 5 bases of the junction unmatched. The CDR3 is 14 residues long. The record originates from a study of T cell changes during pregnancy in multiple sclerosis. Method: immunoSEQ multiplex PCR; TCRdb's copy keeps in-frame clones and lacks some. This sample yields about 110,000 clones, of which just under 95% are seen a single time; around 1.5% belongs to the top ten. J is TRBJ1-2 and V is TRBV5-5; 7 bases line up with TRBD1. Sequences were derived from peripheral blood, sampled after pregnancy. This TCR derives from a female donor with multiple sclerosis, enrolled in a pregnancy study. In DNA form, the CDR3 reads TGTGCCAGCAGCTTAAGGGGACAGATCTATGGCTACACCTTC. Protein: CASSLRGQIYGYTF.